This record concerns one TCR beta chain sequence. Its antigen is not identified. The data were obtained in a study of cytomegalovirus exposure and HLA in healthy donors. Study-wide results and caveats: Common viral pathogens seemed, in a later analysis, to connect with several of the most significant clusters.

Germline lookup yields CDR1 LGHNA and CDR2 YNFKEQ. Unmatched junction bases numbered 8, after V lost 4 bases and J lost 2 bases. This CDR3 region has 16 residues. The study ran its PCR with 60 Vbeta and 13 Jbeta primers. Libraries were prepared by immunoSEQ multiplex PCR; TCRdb keeps only in-frame clonotypes and omits some of them. Of about 180,000 clones in the sample, about 80% were seen once. The specimen sequenced was PBMCs. This rearrangement joins TRBV4-2 to TRBJ2-7, with 10 bases identical to TRBD2. The TCR sequence derives from a woman aged 25 to 45 in good health and CMV-seronegative. This CDR3 is CASSPSPAGGAYEQYF. The CDR3 nucleotides are TGTGCCAGCAGCCCCTCACCAGCGGGAGGGGCCTACGAGCAGTACTTC.